This TCR beta chain is drawn from a study of a mutant IDH1 vaccine in newly diagnosed glioma. Study information: Most patients had received both radiotherapy and temozolomide, the prior options being radiotherapy, temozolomide, or both.

Time point denoted: week 11, during vaccination. In the vaccine, a single dose held 300 ug of the mutant IDH1 20-mer peptide, along with topical imiquimod. Each tumor in the donors was a new WHO grade 3 or 4 astrocytoma, IDH1-mutant and ATRX-lost. The assay was immunoSEQ multiplex PCR, and TCRdb's table has in-frame clones only and misses some. Of about 52,000 clones listed, about 91% are singletons. The CDR3 spans 10 residues. The germline V and J ends were trimmed by 4 bases and 7 bases, with 7 bases remaining between them. From germline, CDR1 is SQVTM and CDR2 ANQGSEA. To note about this clone: Antigen: not known.

J is TRBJ1-2 and V is TRBV29-1, with TRBD1 as a possible D gene (6 bases). Here the sequenced sample was PBMCs, taken from a glioma patient whose treatment included an IDH1 peptide vaccine. The sequence derives from a man aged 50-60 years with glioma. CDR3 nucleotide sequence: TGCAGCGTTGGGGACACTGGCTACACCTTC. This sequence encodes CSVGDTGYTF.